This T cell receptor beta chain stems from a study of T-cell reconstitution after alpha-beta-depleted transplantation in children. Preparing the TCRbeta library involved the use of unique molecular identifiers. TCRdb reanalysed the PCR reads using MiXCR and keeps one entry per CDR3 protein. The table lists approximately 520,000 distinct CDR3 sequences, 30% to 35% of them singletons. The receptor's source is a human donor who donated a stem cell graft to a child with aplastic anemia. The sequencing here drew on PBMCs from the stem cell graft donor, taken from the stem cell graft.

The CDR3 nucleotides are TGCGCCAGCAGCTCCGGACTAGCGAGAGACACAGATACGCAGTATTTT. Amino acid sequence: CASSSGLARDTDTQYF. The chain joins TRBV5-1 to TRBJ2-3, with 9 bases fitting TRBD2. The junction had 7 bases not matched to a gene; V was cut back by 3 bases and J by 2 bases. Per germline, CDR1 SGHRS and CDR2 YFSETQ. The CDR3 consists of 16 residues.